This T cell receptor beta chain was obtained from a study of Ad26.COV2.S vaccination and SARS-CoV-2 variants. Across the whole study: Enrolled in COV1001, the donor was in the Ad26.COV2.S trial arm, which received the vaccine. By the intramuscular route, Ad26.COV2.S was given once, or twice 56 days apart.

Regarding the study as a whole: From the TCR breadth and depth analyses, total T cell responses may have been underestimated. Vaccine recipients had higher spike-specific TCR breadth than placebo recipients.

This sample's treatment: roughly 20 received Ad26.COV2.S at low or high dose, single or two shots; five or six received placebo; per-sample allocation not given. Collection of samples fell on day 63 after the first vaccine or placebo injection. Turning to this clone: Antigen unknown.

Generated by immunoSEQ multiplex PCR, the TCRdb table keeps only in-frame clones and is missing some. The sample contains about 330,000 clones, about 90% of which appear only once. The receptor comes from a person aged 18 to 65 who received the Ad26.COV2.S COVID-19 vaccine or a placebo. The sample consisted of peripheral blood, taken in a trial of Ad26.COV2.S vaccine versus placebo.

The CDR3 coding sequence is TGTGCCAGCAGCCAGTCCCGGGACAGGGTTCGCACAGATACGCAGTATTTT. Its translation is CASSQSRDRVRTDTQYF. The chain uses TRBV14 and TRBJ2-3, with 9 bases lining up with TRBD1. V dropped 3 bases and J dropped 1; count of bases not matched to a gene: 8. Germline V gives CDR1 SGHDN, CDR2 FVKESK. The CDR3 has 17 amino acids.